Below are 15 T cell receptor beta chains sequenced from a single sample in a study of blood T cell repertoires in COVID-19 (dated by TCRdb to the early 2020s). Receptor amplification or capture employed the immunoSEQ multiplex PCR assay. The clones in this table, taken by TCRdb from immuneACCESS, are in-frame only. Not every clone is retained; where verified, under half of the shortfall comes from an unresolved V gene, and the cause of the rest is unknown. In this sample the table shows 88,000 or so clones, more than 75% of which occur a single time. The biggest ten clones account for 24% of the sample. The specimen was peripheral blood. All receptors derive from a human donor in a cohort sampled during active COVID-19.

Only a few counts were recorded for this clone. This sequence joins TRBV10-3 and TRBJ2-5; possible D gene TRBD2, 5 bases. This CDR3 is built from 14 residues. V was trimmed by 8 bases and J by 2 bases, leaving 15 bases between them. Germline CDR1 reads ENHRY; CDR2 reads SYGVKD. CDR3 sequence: CAIAASGPQETQYF. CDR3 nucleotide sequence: TGTGCCATCGCGGCAAGCGGCCCTCAAGAGACCCAGTACTTC.

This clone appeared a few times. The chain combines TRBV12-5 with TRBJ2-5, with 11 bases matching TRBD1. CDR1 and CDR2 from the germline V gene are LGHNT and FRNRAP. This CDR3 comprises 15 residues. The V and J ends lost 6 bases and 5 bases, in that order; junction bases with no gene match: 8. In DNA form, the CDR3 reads TGTGCTAGTGGCTCGGGACAGGGGGACTCGGAGACCCAGTACTTC. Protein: CASGSGQGDSETQYF.

CDR3 coding DNA: TGCGCCAGCAGCCAAGGCGAGGAAAGAATGCGGTTCTTC. Residues: CASSQGEERMRFF. The chain employs TRBV4-1 and TRBJ2-1; no clear D. The CDR3 covers 13 residues. Trimming removed 1 base from V and 15 bases from J, with 16 bases in between. The germline V gene has CDR1 MGHRA and CDR2 YSYEKL.

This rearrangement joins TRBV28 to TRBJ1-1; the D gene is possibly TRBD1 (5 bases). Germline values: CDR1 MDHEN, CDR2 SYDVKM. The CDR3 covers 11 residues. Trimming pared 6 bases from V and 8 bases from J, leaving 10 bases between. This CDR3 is CASSLTVEAFF. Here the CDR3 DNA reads TGTGCCAGCAGCCTGACAGTAGAAGCTTTCTTT.

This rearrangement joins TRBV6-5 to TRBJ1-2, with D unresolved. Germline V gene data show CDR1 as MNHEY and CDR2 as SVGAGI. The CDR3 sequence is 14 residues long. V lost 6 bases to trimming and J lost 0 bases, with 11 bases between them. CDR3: CASSPHQANYGYTF. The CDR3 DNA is TGTGCCAGCAGCCCACATCAAGCTAACTATGGCTACACCTTC.

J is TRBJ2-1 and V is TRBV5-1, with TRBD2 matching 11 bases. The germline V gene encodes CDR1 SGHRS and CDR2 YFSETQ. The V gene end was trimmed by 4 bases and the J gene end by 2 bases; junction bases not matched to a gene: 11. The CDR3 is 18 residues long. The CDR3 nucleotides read TGCGCCAGCAGCACCCGGCTAGCGGGAGGATCGACCTACAATGAGCAGTTCTTC. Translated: CASSTRLAGGSTYNEQFF. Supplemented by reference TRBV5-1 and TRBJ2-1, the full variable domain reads KAGVTQTPRYLIKTRGQQVTLSCSPISGHRSVSWYQQTPGQGLQFLFEYFSETQRNKGNFPGRFSGRQFSNSRSEMNVSTLELGDSALYLCASSTRLAGGSTYNEQFFGPGTRLTVL.

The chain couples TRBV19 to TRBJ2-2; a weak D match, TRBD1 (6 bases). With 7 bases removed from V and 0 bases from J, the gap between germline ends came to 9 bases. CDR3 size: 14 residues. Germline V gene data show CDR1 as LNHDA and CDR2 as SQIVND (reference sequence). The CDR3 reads CASKGVTNTGELFF. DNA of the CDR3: TGTGCCAGTAAGGGGGTGACGAACACCGGGGAGCTGTTTTTT.

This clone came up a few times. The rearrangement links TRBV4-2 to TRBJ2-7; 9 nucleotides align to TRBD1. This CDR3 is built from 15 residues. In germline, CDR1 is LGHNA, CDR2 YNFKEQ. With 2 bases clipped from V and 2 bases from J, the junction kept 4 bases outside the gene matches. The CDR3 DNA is TGTGCCAGCAGCCAACTGGGACAGGGTCCCTACGAGCAGTACTTC. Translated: CASSQLGQGPYEQYF.

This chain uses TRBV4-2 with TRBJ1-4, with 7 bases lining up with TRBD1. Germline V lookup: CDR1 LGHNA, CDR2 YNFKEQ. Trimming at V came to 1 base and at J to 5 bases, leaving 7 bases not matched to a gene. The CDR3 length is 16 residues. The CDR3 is CASSQGGNRGNEKLFF. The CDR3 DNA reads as TGTGCCAGCAGCCAAGGGGGGAACAGGGGAAATGAAAAACTGTTTTTT.

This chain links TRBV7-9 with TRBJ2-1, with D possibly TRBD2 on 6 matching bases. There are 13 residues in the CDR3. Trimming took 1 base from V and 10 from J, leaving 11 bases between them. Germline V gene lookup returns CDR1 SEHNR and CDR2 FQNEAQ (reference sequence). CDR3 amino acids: CASSLGGVAEQFF. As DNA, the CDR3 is TGTGCCAGCAGCTTAGGGGGGGTAGCGGAGCAGTTCTTC. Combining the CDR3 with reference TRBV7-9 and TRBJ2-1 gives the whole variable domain DTGVSQNPRHKITKRGQNVTFRCDPISEHNRLYWYRQTLGQGPEFLTYFQNEAQLEKSRLLSDRFSAERPKGSFSTLEIQRTEQGDSAMYLCASSLGGVAEQFFGPGTRLTVL.

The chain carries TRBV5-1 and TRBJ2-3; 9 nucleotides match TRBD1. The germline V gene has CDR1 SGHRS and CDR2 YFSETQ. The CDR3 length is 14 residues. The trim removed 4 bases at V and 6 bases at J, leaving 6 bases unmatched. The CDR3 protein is CASSLGTGMDTQYF. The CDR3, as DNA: TGCGCCAGCAGCCTAGGGACAGGGATGGATACGCAGTATTTT.

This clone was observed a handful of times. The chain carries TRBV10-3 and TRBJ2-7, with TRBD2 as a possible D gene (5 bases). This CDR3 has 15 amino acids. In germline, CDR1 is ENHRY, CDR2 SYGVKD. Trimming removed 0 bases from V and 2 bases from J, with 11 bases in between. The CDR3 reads CAISESRMGAYEQYF. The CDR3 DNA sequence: TGTGCCATCAGTGAGTCCCGGATGGGAGCCTACGAGCAGTACTTC.

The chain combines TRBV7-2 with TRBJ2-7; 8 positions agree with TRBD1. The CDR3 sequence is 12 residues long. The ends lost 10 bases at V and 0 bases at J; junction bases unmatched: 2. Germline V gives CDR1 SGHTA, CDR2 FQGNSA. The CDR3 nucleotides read TGTGCCACAGGGGGCAGCTCCTACGAGCAGTACTTC. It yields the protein CATGGSSYEQYF.

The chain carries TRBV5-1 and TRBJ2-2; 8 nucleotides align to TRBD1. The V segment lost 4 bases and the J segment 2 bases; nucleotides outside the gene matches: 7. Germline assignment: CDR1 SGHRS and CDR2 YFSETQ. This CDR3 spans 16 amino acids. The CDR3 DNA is TGCGCCAGCAGCAAGGCCGGACAGGGCAACACCGGGGAGCTGTTTTTT. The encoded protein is CASSKAGQGNTGELFF.

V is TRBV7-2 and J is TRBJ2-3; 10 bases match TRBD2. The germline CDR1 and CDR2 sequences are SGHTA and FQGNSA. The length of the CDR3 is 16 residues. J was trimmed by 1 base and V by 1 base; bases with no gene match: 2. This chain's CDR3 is CASSLGLAGGTDTQYF. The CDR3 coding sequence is TGTGCCAGCAGCTTAGGTCTAGCGGGAGGCACAGATACGCAGTATTTT.